This TCR beta chain originates from a study of beta chain features in type 1 diabetes. Overall study context: Patients and healthy donors were similar in age, gender and cell yields. General study findings and limits: People with Type 1 diabetes carried modestly yet significantly shorter TCRB CDR3s in all four CD4+ subsets. PCR might pick shorter templates more often, in the same way for patients and controls.

For this clone: The antigen is unknown.

Since all of the isolated RNA was reverse transcribed, expressed TCRB transcripts were what got sequenced. The method was immunoSEQ multiplex PCR; TCRdb's version includes in-frame clones alone and lacks a portion of them. The sample has more than 300,000 clones, 6.5% to 10% seen once. This TCR derives from a woman aged 18-35 years in good health. Sequenced: central memory CD4+ T cells from blood.

CDR3 DNA: TGCAGCGTTGTGTCGGACCTGGAGGTGAACACTGAAGCTTTCTTT. Residues: CSVVSDLEVNTEAFF. The J gene is TRBJ1-1, the V gene TRBV29-1; D remains unclear. CDR1 is SQVTM, CDR2 ANQGSEA, per germline. Trimming pared 4 bases from V and 0 bases from J, leaving 15 bases between. The CDR3 is made up of 15 amino acids.